This T cell receptor (beta chain) was observed in a study of blood T cell repertoires in COVID-19. The CDR3 spans 17 residues. CDR1 and CDR2 (germline): SGHTA, FQGNSA. V shed 1 base and J 2 bases; nucleotides not matched to a gene: 7. Per the study methods: Nucleated cell number was recorded as an estimate derived from reference gene primer amplification. TCRdb keeps only in-frame clones here, not all; method: immunoSEQ multiplex PCR. The D gene and trimming were derived from the DNA, and the V and J assignments and clone size from that table. The data hold a few hundred thousand clones, with around 92% observed a single time. This clone was observed a handful of times.

This receptor was obtained from a woman younger than 45 who had recovered from COVID-19. This chain connects TRBV7-2 to TRBJ2-3; 9 bases line up with TRBD2. The sequenced sample was PBMCs or T cells enriched from blood (not recorded which). CDR3 in DNA: TGTGCCAGCAGCTTAGTTCTGGCGGGAGGGCCCACAGATACGCAGTATTTT. Protein product: CASSLVLAGGPTDTQYF.